This is a list of T cell receptor beta chains from one sample in a study of blood T cell repertoires in COVID-19. Sequenced by immunoSEQ multiplex PCR; TCRdb stores in-frame clones only, minus some. This sample carries about 190,000 clones, roughly four fifths of them seen once, and the ten largest clones take approximately 13%. The sample was peripheral blood. The receptors stem from a man aged 45-65 years who had recovered from COVID-19. CDR3s include the opening cysteine and the closing phenylalanine or tryptophan. Fields, in order: CDR3 length, V gene, CDR3 protein.

>15|TRBV29-1
CSVDTGEASYNEQFF
>17|TRBV5-1
CASSLDFPGRGNNEQFF
>14|TRBV5-4
CASSLDRVEAEAFF
>14|TRBV27
CASSFVGADTEAFF
>13|TRBV5-6
CASSTPFPSTIYF
>14|TRBV11-3
CASSHGLREGELFF
>15|TRBV9
CASSVGGLAYNEQFF
>15|TRBV29-1
CSVLLIDGGLYGYTF
>12|TRBV28
CGSRQAQETQYF
>16|TRBV4-3
CASSQDQWTGGAEAFF
>15|TRBV24-1
CATSDEGTGRRELFF
>12|TRBV14
CASSPSGYEQYF
>16|TRBV5-4
CASSLVVTSVDNEQFF
>18|TRBV21-1
CASSKYGTSGRAGNEQFF
>16|TRBV7-8
CASSPGASRRTDTQYF
>18|TRBV27
CASSPQKLWYSYTGELFF
>14|TRBV10-3
CAIIPDRAGTEAFF
>14|TRBV11-2
CASSLDSSYNEQFF
>14|TRBV5-4
CASSPSGQDYEQYF
>16|TRBV7-9
CASSLGGSGSRGEQFF
>13|TRBV11-2
CASRLRLNTEAFF
>20|TRBV4-3
CASSQGRFGLAGSRAYEQYF
>15|TRBV7-3
CASSFNRGLGYEQYF
>14|TRBV6-6
CASTRGTSSNEQFF
>15|TRBV5-1
CASSPRTEHRYGYTF
>16|TRBV27
CATRKSVGPSPGELFF
>13|TRBV24-1
CATERQGTDTQYF
>13|TRBV7-9
CASSLEVTGGYTF
>16|TRBV7-6
CASSLQDSRSGNTIYF
>14|TRBV11-2
CASRGGGGLYEQYF
>16|TRBV7-6
CASSRFPDSFNDEQFF
>11|TRBV7-2
CASSQNTEAFF
>13|TRBV30
CAWSEGGDQPQHF
>15|TRBV28
CASRGNRGQTNEQFF
>13|TRBV28
CASSLGGTVSLTF
>16|TRBV4-2
CASSLSPNSGANVLTF
>11|TRBV30
CAWSPTVKAFF
>16|TRBV4-2
CASSQDESLASYEQYF
>15|TRBV5-1
CASSLDTGVGYEQYF
>17|TRBV7-8
CASSFPRGLVANEKLFF
>15|TRBV6-5
CASSLQFSGRSGYTF
>14|TRBV27
CASSLFGGNQPQHF
>12|TRBV6-6
CASSLGEGGYTF
>13|TRBV29-1
CSVEEQMNTEAFF
>13|TRBV3-1/TRBV3-2
CASSQVVAGGLMF
>16|TRBV7-2
CASSLGFAGGVDTQYF
>15|TRBV2
CASKRDRAGTDTQYF
>15|TRBV6-5
CASRYLRDRFYEQYF
>17|TRBV6-4
CASSDPRRVRGPYEQYF
>14|TRBV5-1
CASSLSGQGDEQYF
>18|TRBV19
CASSTSRGLGSGANVLTF
>15|TRBV27
CASSQSGRTTGELFF
>11|TRBV5-1
CASSRGLEQFF
>18|TRBV11-2
CASSLERAGDSGANVLTF
>15|TRBV6-2/TRBV6-3
CASSDRGRNYNEQFF